The clone carrying this TCR beta chain was picked up many times. With 2 bases clipped from V and 0 bases from J, the junction kept 2 bases outside the gene matches. CDR1 is MNHEY and CDR2 is SVGAGI in the germline V gene. The CDR3 extends over 15 amino acids. A second 7 to 11 cycle PCR used barcoded and J-beta primers. TCRdb called the 5' RACE reads again in MiXCR, with one record for every CDR3 protein. The top ten hold around 14% of the sample, which has 1 million to 1.2 million distinct CDR3 sequences, less than 45% seen once. The data are from a study of blood T cells in healthy people across ages.

The chain recombines TRBV6-5 with TRBJ2-5; 8 nucleotides match TRBD2. The sequenced sample consisted of blood. The receptor comes from a man between 18 and 29 years old in good health. CDR3 DNA sequence: TGTGCCAGCAGTTACAGCGGGGGACACCAAGAGACCCAGTACTTC. As protein: CASSYSGGHQETQYF.